The rows below give T cell receptor beta chains drawn from one sample of a study of beta chain features in type 1 diabetes. The data were produced by immunoSEQ multiplex PCR, yet TCRdb's version contains in-frame clones alone and is incomplete. Altogether around 150,000 clones are present, roughly 60% being singletons, with the ten largest covering roughly 0.089%. The sample consisted of naive CD4+ T cells from blood. The receptors stem from a man aged 25-40 years with type 1 diabetes. CDR3s include the opening cysteine and the closing phenylalanine or tryptophan. The order of the fields is D gene, CDR3 length, clone size, V gene, J gene, CDR3 DNA, CDR3 protein. A D gene is named only where the DNA matches it firmly. Some rows mark clone size as missing; the rest say once, few, many or name a class of expanded clone.

TRBD2,14,NA,TRBV9,TRBJ2-1,TGTGCCAGCAGCGCGGGACTAGCGGTCAATGAGCAGTTCTTC,CASSAGLAVNEQFF
TRBD1,13,NA,TRBV29-1,TRBJ1-2,TGCAGCGTAGAACAGGGGCCGGTCTATGGCTACACCTTC,CSVEQGPVYGYTF
NA,12,NA,TRBV18,TRBJ2-7,TGTGCCAGCTCACCAACAGGGAATGAGCAGTACTTC,CASSPTGNEQYF
NA,14,NA,TRBV4-3,TRBJ2-1,TGCGCCAGCAGCCAAGGTATCAGGGGCAATGAGCAGTTCTTC,CASSQGIRGNEQFF
TRBD2,16,NA,TRBV9,TRBJ2-3,TGTGCCAGCAGCGTAGCTTTATTAGCGGGTATAGATACGCAGTATTTT,CASSVALLAGIDTQYF
NA,16,NA,TRBV5-1,TRBJ2-7,TGCGCCAGCAGCTTGAGTATCGCCGATTCCTCCTACGAGCAGTACTTC,CASSLSIADSSYEQYF
NA,11,NA,TRBV5-6,TRBJ1-1,TGTGCCAGCTACTCACAGGCTGAAGCTTTCTTT,CASYSQAEAFF
TRBD2,15,NA,TRBV29-1,TRBJ2-3,TGCAGCGTTGAAGGGGAGCGGGGGGGCCTGGATACGCAGTATTTT,CSVEGERGGLDTQYF
NA,15,NA,TRBV6-5,TRBJ2-5,TGTGCCAGCAGCAAACCGATTGGGGGCGCGGGGACCCAGTACTTC,CASSKPIGGAGTQYF
TRBD1,13,NA,TRBV2,TRBJ2-3,TGTGCCAGCAGGGCCACAGGGGTGGATACGCAGTATTTT,CASRATGVDTQYF
NA,15,few,TRBV7-9,TRBJ2-3,TGTGCCAGCAGCTCCGAGGGCGGGCGCACAGATACGCAGTATTTT,CASSSEGGRTDTQYF
NA,15,NA,TRBV28,TRBJ2-5,TGTGCCAGCAGTTTAAGGGGCAGTCTTCAAGAGACCCAGTACTTC,CASSLRGSLQETQYF
NA,12,once,TRBV29-1,TRBJ2-2,TGCAGCGTTGACAAGAACACCGGGGAGCTGTTTTTT,CSVDKNTGELFF
TRBD1,15,NA,TRBV10-3,TRBJ2-7,TGTGCCATCAGAGAAGAACAGGGGGCAGCCTACGAGCAGTACTTC,CAIREEQGAAYEQYF
TRBD2,15,few,TRBV9,TRBJ2-1,TGTGCCAGCAGCGAAAGCGGGGGGGCCTGGAATGAGCAGTTCTTC,CASSESGGAWNEQFF
TRBD2,13,NA,TRBV6-6,TRBJ2-3,TGTGCCGGAACTAGCGGGGGCACAGATACGCAGTATTTT,CAGTSGGTDTQYF
NA,21,NA,TRBV4-3,TRBJ2-4,TGCGCCAGCAGCCGGGAAGCTCCCAATCGTTTCGTCTTTATAGCCAAAAACATTCAGTACTTC,CASSREAPNRFVFIAKNIQYF
NA,12,NA,TRBV28,TRBJ2-5,TGTGCCACCGGGACTCCGCAAGAGACCCAGTACTTC,CATGTPQETQYF